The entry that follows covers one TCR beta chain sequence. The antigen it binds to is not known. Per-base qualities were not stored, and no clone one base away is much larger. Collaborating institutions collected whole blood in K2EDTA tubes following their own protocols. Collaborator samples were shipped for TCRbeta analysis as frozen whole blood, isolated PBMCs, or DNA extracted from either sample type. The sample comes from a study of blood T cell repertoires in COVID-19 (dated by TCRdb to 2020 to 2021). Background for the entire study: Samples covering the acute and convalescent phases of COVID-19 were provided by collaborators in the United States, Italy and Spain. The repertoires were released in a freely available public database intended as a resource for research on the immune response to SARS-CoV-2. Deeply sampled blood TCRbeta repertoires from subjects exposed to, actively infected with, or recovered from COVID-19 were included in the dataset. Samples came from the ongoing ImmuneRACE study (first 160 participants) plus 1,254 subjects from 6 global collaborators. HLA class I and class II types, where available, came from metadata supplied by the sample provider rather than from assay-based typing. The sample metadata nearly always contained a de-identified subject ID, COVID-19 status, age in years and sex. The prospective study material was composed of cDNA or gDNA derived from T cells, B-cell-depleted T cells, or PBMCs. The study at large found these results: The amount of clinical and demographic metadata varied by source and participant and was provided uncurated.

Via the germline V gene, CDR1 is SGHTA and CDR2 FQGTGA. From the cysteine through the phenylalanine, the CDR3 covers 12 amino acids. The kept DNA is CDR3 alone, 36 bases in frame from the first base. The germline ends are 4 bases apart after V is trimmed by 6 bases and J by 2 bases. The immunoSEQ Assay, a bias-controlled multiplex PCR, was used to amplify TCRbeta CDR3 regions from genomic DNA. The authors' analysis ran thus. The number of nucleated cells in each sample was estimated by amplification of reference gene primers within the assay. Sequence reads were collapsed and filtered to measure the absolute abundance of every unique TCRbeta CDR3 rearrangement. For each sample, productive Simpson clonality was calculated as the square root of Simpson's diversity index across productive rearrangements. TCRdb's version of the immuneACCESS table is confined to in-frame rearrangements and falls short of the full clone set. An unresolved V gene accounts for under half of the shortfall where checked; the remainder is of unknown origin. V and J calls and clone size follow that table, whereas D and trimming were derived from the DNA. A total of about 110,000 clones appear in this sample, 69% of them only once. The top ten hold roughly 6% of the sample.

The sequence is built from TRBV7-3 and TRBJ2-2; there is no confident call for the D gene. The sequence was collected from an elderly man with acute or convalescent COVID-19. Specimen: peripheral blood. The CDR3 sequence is CASSRNTGELFF. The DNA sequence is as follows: TGTGCCAGCAGTCGTAACACCGGGGAGCTGTTTTTT.